This record looks at one T cell receptor beta chain sequence and its context. What it recognizes is unknown. This sample was taken from a study of cytomegalovirus exposure and HLA in healthy donors. PCR primers comprised 60 Vbeta and 13 Jbeta primers. Some clones are missing from TCRdb's copy, which holds only in-frame ones; the method was immunoSEQ multiplex PCR. The sample records some 120,000 clones, over 65% being singletons. Germline CDR1 MDHEN, CDR2 SYDVKM. This CDR3 has 13 amino acids. V was shortened by 6 bases and J by 7 bases, with 16 bases between the two germline ends. Findings of the study overall: According to an earlier analysis, most TCR beta V segments yielded productive rearrangements about 90% or about 30% of the time.

The V gene is TRBV28, the J gene TRBJ2-7; possible D gene TRBD1, 7 bases. The clonotype comes from a female donor in good health and CMV-seronegative. Sequencing input: PBMCs. The CDR3 bases are TGTGCCAGCAGCCCGGGCAGGGGGAGGGAGCAGTACTTC. Translated, it gives CASSPGRGREQYF.